A selection of T cell receptor beta chains follows, all from one sample in a study of blood T cell repertoires in COVID-19. Clones were sequenced by immunoSEQ multiplex PCR, and TCRdb holds only the in-frame ones, with some missing. This sample has more than 200,000 clones, with 75% to 90% found just once. Sequencing was done on a sample of peripheral blood. The receptors originated from a man aged 30-40 years with active or convalescent COVID-19. CDR3s leave out the opening cysteine and the closing phenylalanine or tryptophan. The order of the fields is V gene, clone size, CDR3 protein. Where a row states a size, it is once, few, many or the class of an expanded clone; other rows omit it.

TRBV30,once,AWIRDTNSPLH
TRBV7-9,-,ASSPPDRGLNNSPLH
TRBV5-6,-,ASSFLEGTDEQY
TRBV19,-,ASSMGRRETQY
TRBV25-1,-,ASRETGYLGEQY
TRBV19,-,ASRTGNSGNTIY
TRBV13,once,ASSFRSYEQY
TRBV29-1,-,SVEENRNFGYT
TRBV4-1,-,ASSQVSGGALEQF
TRBV7-2,-,ASSPDRLTYNEQF
TRBV6-5,-,ASSSLGYTQY
TRBV6-2/TRBV6-3,-,ASSYYLVVGTESYGYT
TRBV3-1/TRBV3-2,-,ASSQAGQGALRGNEQF
TRBV19,-,ASSFDRLNTEAF
TRBV27,-,ASSLTGQGASGQPQH
TRBV4-3,-,ASSQVQGYEQF
TRBV30,-,AWNSGQGAFGYT
TRBV3-1/TRBV3-2,-,ASSQVKRGRAF
TRBV2,-,ASSGRQSRDIRAF
TRBV6-5,-,ASSLIGTGGSEQY
TRBV19,few,ASRSNGQETQY
TRBV19,-,ASRASGVLSTDTQY
TRBV5-5,-,ASSLTSGPYEQY
TRBV9,few,ASSVEGGYTEAF
TRBV28,-,ASSPRVSMNTEAF
TRBV12-5,-,ASGLGSGTEAF
TRBV4-1,-,ATKMGQDTNTEAF
TRBV29-1,-,SVEKIPRGTNYGYT